This T cell receptor (beta chain) was observed in a study of T cell repertoires in cytomegalovirus infection. Germline CDR1 LGHNA, CDR2 YNFKEQ. V shed 4 bases and J 5 bases; nucleotides not matched to a gene: 16. CDR3 size: 17 residues. TCRdb fed the reads into MiXCR, producing one record per CDR3 protein. Among 200,000 to 300,000 distinct CDR3 sequences listed, roughly 15% were seen once. V and J are TRBV4-2 and TRBJ2-5; 7 bases line up with TRBD2. The sample was PBMCs. The TCR originated in a human donor in good health (CMV status not recorded). Some clones in this sample may be carry-over from other donors' samples. This CDR3 reads CASSPLGEGAGEETQYF. The CDR3 DNA reads as TGTGCCAGCAGCCCTTTAGGGGAGGGCGCGGGAGAGGAGACCCAGTACTTC.